This T cell receptor (beta chain) was profiled in a study of glioma-infiltrating T cells after dendritic cell vaccination. Across the study: Patients received autologous tumor lysate-pulsed dendritic cell vaccination between the early 2000s and the early 2010s.

Study findings and constraints: Higher TCR clonality did not directly relate to longer survival.

The time point was: after dendritic cell vaccination, including at tumor progression/relapse. Patients had residual fresh-frozen tumor tissue and more than two years of survival data. This clone appeared a single time. The antigen is not known. The primer mix had 60 V beta and 13 J beta primers. The method was immunoSEQ multiplex PCR; TCRdb's version includes in-frame clones alone and lacks a portion of them. The data contain tens of thousands of clones, 75% to 90% of them seen just once; the ten biggest clones take up 7.5% to 8.5%. This specimen was blood, taken after dendritic cell vaccination. This clonotype was sampled from a human donor with glioblastoma.

CDR3 loop: CASSVVGGRGDNEQFF. The CDR3 bases are TGTGCCAGCAGCGTAGTTGGCGGGAGGGGGGACAATGAGCAGTTCTTC. The chain links TRBV9 to TRBJ2-1, with TRBD2 matching over 9 bases. This CDR3 comprises 16 residues. Per germline, CDR1 SGDLS and CDR2 YYNGEE. V was pared by 0 bases and J by 5 bases, with 6 bases of the junction left unmatched.